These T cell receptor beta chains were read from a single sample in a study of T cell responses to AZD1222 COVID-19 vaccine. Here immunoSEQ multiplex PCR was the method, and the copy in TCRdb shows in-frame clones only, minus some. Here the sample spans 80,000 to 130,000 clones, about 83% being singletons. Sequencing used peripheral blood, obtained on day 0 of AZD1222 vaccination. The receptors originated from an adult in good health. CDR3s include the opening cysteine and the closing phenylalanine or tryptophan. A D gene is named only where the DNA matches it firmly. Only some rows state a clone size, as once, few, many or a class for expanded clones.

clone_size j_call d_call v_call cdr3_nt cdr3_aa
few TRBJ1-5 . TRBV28 TGTGCCAGCAGTTTTGACAGCTGGAATCAGCCCCAGCATTTT CASSFDSWNQPQHF
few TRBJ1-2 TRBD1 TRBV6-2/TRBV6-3 TGTGCCAGCAGTGGCGGCGGGACAGGAAACTATGGCTACACCTTC CASSGGGTGNYGYTF
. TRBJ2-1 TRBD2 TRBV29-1 TGCAGCGCCCCCGGGATTTTAGCGGGGGGGCACAATGAGCAGTTCTTC CSAPGILAGGHNEQFF
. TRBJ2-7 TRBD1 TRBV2 TGTGCCAGCAGTGGAAGACAGGGGAGCTCCTACGAGCAGTACTTC CASSGRQGSSYEQYF
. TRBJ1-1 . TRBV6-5 TGTGCCAGCAGTTACATTGATGAAGCTTTCTTT CASSYIDEAFF
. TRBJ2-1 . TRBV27 TGTGCCAGCAGTAGCCGAGCCCACAATAACAATGAGCAGTTCTTC CASSSRAHNNNEQFF
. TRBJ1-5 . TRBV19 TGTGCCAGTAGGGGTAGAGAGGGCAGTTTACAGCCCCAGCATTTT CASRGREGSLQPQHF
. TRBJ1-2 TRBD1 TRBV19 TGTGCCAGTAGTATCTCACAGGGGGCCTATGGCTACACCTTC CASSISQGAYGYTF
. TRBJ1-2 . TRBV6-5 TGTGCCAGCAGTCCTGACGGAAACTATGGCTACACCTTC CASSPDGNYGYTF
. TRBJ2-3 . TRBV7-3 TGTGCCAGCAGCTTAAAGACTCCACGCACAGATACGCAGTATTTT CASSLKTPRTDTQYF
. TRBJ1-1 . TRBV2 TGTGCCAGCAGGCCCTCGGGAGTAGCCACTGAAGCTTTCTTT CASRPSGVATEAFF
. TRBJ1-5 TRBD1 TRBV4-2 TGTGCCAGCAGCCAAGAAGGGACAGGGTTAGGTCAGCCCCAGCATTTT CASSQEGTGLGQPQHF
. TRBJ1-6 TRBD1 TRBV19 TGTGCCAGTAGTATGACAGGGGGTAATTCACCCCTCCACTTT CASSMTGGNSPLHF
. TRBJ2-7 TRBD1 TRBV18 TGTGCCAGCTCACCAGGGACAGGTTCCTACGAGCAGTACTTC CASSPGTGSYEQYF
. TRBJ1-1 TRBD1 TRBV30 TGTGCCTGGAGAAGAACACCCGCAGGGGGGGTTGAAGCTTTCTTT CAWRRTPAGGVEAFF
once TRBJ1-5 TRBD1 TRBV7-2 TGTGCCAGCAGCTCCGGGACAGGGGGCGGTCAGCCCCAGCATTTT CASSSGTGGGQPQHF
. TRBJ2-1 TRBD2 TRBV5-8 TGTGCCAGCAACCCATCGGGGGGGTACAATGAGCAGTTCTTC CASNPSGGYNEQFF
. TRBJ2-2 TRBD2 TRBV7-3 TGTGCCAGCGCCGGGACTAGCGGCAACACCGGGGAGCTGTTTTTT CASAGTSGNTGELFF
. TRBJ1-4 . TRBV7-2 TGTGCCAGCAGCCAAAACGGACCGCTCCACAATGAAAAACTGTTTTTT CASSQNGPLHNEKLFF
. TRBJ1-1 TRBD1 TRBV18 TGTGCCAGCTCACCACTCCCGGGACAGGGGGCAGGCACTGAAGCTTTCTTT CASSPLPGQGAGTEAFF
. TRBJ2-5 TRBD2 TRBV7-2 TGTGCCAGCAGCTTAGCCCATCGACTAGCACCTTGGGAGACCCAGTACTTC CASSLAHRLAPWETQYF
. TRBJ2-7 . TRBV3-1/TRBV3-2 TGTGCCAGCAGCCAAGCTTTTGCTAAAAACTACGAGCAGTACTTC CASSQAFAKNYEQYF
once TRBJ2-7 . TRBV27 TGTGCCAGCAGTTTGGGACCCATTCGGGACGAGCAGTACTTC CASSLGPIRDEQYF
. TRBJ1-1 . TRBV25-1 TGTGCCAGCAGTCGAAGCGGGGGAGCCGAAGCTTTCTTT CASSRSGGAEAFF
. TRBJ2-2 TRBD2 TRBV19 TGTGCCAGTAGGCCAACTAGCGGGGGATCGAACACCGGGGAGCTGTTTTTT CASRPTSGGSNTGELFF
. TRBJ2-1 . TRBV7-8 TGTGCCAGCAGCCGACCTGGTTCCTACAATGAGCAGTTCTTC CASSRPGSYNEQFF
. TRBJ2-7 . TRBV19 TGTGCCAGTAAAATCGACGGACCGTACGAGCAGTACTTC CASKIDGPYEQYF
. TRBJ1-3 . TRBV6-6 TGTGCCAGCAGTCGAATGGGACGGTACTCTGGAAACACCATATATTTT CASSRMGRYSGNTIYF
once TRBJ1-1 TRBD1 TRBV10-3 TGTGCCATCAACGGACAGGGAGGCGCTGAAGCTTTCTTT CAINGQGGAEAFF
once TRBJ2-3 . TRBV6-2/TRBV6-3 TGTGCCAGCAGTTTAGGCGGGGGCACAGATACGCAGTATTTT CASSLGGGTDTQYF
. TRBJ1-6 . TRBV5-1 TGCGCCAGCAGCTTGTTACAGTCCTATAATTCACCCCTCCACTTT CASSLLQSYNSPLHF
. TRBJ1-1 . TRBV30 TGTGCCTGGAGCGGGGGGGTGATGAACACTGAAGCTTTCTTT CAWSGGVMNTEAFF
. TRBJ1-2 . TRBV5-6 TGTGCCAGCAGCTGGGGGACCAATGGCTACACCTTC CASSWGTNGYTF
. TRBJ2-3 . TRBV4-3 TGCGCCAGCAGCCAGAACTTAGAGGATACGCAGTATTTT CASSQNLEDTQYF
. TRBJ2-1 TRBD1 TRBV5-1 TGCGCCAGCAGCCAAGGGACAGGGGGTTATCGGGATGAGCAGTTCTTC CASSQGTGGYRDEQFF
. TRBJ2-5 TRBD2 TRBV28 TGTGCCAGCAGTCTGGCGGCTAGCGGGGGGGCCTGGGAGACCCAGTACTTC CASSLAASGGAWETQYF
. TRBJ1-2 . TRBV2 TGTGCCAGCAGTGCTCAGGGTCTCGAGAACTATGGCTACACCTTC CASSAQGLENYGYTF
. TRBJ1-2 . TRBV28 TGTGCCAGCAGTCCTGCCCCAGACTATGGCTACACCTTC CASSPAPDYGYTF
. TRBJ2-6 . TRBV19 TGTGCCAGTAGGTCTGGGGCCAACGTCCTGACTTTC CASRSGANVLTF
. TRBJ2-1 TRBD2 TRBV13 TGTGCCAGCAGCCTTACGGGACTAGCGGGGGGCCACAATGAGCAGTTCTTC CASSLTGLAGGHNEQFF
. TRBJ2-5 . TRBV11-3 TGTGCCAGCAGCTCCACCAACCAAGAGACCCAGTACTTC CASSSTNQETQYF
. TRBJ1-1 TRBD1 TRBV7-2 TGTGCCAGCAGCTTAGCGGGACAGGAAGGGTACATCCCCCGGCGGTCTGAAGCTTTCTTT CASSLAGQEGYIPRRSEAFF
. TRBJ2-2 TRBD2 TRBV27 TGTGCCAGCCGGACTAGCGGGGCCACCGGGGAGCTGTTTTTT CASRTSGATGELFF
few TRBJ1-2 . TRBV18 TGTGCCAGCTCACCAGGCCATGGCTACACCTTC CASSPGHGYTF
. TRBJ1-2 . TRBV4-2 TGTGCCAGCAGCCAAGCTTCCTCAGGGGTCTATGGCTACACCTTC CASSQASSGVYGYTF
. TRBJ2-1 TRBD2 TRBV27 TGTGCCAGCAGTTTATCGTTGGGGGGGTTATCCTACAATGAGCAGTTCTTC CASSLSLGGLSYNEQFF
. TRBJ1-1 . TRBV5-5 TGTGCCAGCAGCTTGACAGGTCAGAACACTGAAGCTTTCTTT CASSLTGQNTEAFF
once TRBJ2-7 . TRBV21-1 TGTGCCAGCAGCCTACGCGCGGACTATACCTACGAGCAGTACTTC CASSLRADYTYEQYF
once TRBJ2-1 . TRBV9 TGTGCCAGCAGCCTCGGGCCTTTTCTGAACAATGAGCAGTTCTTC CASSLGPFLNNEQFF
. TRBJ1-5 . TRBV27 TGTGCCAGCAGTTCTGGGGGGGCGGGTCAGCCCCAGCATTTT CASSSGGAGQPQHF
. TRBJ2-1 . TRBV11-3 TGTGCCAGCAGCGCCCGTTGGAATGAGCAGTTCTTC CASSARWNEQFF
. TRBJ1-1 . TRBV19 TGTGCCAGTAGTATAGGAGCCCGGAACACTGAAGCTTTCTTT CASSIGARNTEAFF